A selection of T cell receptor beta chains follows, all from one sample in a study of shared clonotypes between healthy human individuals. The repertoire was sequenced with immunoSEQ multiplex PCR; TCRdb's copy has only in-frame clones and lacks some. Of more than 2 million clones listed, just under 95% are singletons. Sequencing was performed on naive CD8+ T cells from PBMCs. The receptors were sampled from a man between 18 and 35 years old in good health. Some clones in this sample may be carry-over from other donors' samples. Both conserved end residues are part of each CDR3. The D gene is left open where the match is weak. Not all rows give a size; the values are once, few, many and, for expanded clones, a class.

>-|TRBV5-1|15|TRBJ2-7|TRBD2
CASSLSDSGIYEQYF
TGCGCCAGCAGCTTGTCGGATAGCGGGATCTACGAGCAGTACTTC
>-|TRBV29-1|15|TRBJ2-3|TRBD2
CSVARTSGDTDTQYF
TGCAGCGTTGCCAGAACTAGCGGAGACACAGATACGCAGTATTTT
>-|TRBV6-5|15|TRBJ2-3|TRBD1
CASSYRDRGTDTQYF
TGTGCCAGCAGTTATCGGGACAGGGGCACAGATACGCAGTATTTT
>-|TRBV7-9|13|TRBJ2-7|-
CASSSPVYYEQYF
TGTGCCAGCAGCTCCCCGGTATACTACGAGCAGTACTTC
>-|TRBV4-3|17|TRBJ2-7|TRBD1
CASSQDRRRDRGDEQYF
TGCGCCAGCAGCCAAGATCGGCGCCGGGACAGGGGAGACGAGCAGTACTTC
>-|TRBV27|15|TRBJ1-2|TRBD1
CASSLRQGGTYGYTF
TGTGCCAGCAGTTTAAGACAGGGGGGAACGTATGGCTACACCTTC
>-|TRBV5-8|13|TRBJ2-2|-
CASGWGNTGELFF
TGTGCCAGCGGCTGGGGGAACACCGGGGAGCTGTTTTTT
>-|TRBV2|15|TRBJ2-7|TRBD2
CASSPFSGSGYEQYF
TGTGCCAGCAGCCCTTTTAGCGGGAGTGGCTACGAGCAGTACTTC
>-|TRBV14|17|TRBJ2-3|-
CASSQDPLGMSTDTQYF
TGTGCCAGCAGCCAAGATCCATTAGGGATGAGCACAGATACGCAGTATTTT
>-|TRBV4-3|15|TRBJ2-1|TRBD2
CASSQGTSGDNEQFF
TGCGCCAGCAGCCAAGGGACTAGCGGAGACAATGAGCAGTTCTTC
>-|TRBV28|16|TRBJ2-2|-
CASSFRTLGYTGELFF
TGTGCCAGCAGTTTCAGGACTCTCGGGTACACCGGGGAGCTGTTTTTT
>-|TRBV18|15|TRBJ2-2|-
CASSPRGDRTGELFF
TGTGCCAGCTCACCACGGGGCGACCGCACCGGGGAGCTGTTTTTT
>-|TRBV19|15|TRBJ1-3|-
CASSISSNSGNTIYF
TGTGCCAGTAGTATCTCTAGCAACTCTGGAAACACCATATATTTT
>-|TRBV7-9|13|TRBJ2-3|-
CASRGASRDTQYF
TGTGCCAGCCGGGGGGCTAGCAGGGATACGCAGTATTTT
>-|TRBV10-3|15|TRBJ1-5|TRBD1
CAISEGQGINQPQHF
TGTGCCATCAGCGAGGGACAGGGGATCAATCAGCCCCAGCATTTT
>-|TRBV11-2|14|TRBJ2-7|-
CASSLSGGSYEQYF
TGTGCCAGCAGCTTATCAGGAGGCTCCTACGAGCAGTACTTC
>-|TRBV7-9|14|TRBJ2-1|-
CASRNRSSYNEQFF
TGTGCCAGCAGGAACAGAAGCTCCTACAATGAGCAGTTCTTC
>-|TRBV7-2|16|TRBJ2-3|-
CASSLARDLIADTQYF
TGTGCCAGCAGCTTAGCGCGAGACCTTATAGCAGATACGCAGTATTTT
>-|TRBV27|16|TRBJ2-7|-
CASSSSSGTLTYEQYF
TGTGCCAGCAGCAGCTCTTCCGGGACTTTGACCTACGAGCAGTACTTC
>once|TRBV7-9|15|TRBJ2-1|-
CASGSSTHPYNEQFF
TGTGCCAGCGGAAGTAGTACACACCCCTACAATGAGCAGTTCTTC
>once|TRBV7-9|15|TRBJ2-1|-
CASSPPEGSYNEQFF
TGTGCCAGCAGCCCACCCGAGGGCAGCTACAATGAGCAGTTCTTC
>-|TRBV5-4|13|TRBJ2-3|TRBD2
CASGREPTDTQYF
TGTGCCAGCGGGAGGGAGCCCACAGATACGCAGTATTTT
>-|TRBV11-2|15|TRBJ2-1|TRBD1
CASSLVRQGPNEQFF
TGTGCCAGCAGCTTAGTAAGACAGGGTCCAAATGAGCAGTTCTTC
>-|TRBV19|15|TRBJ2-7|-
CASSISHQSSYEQYF
TGTGCCAGTAGTATCTCTCACCAGAGCTCCTACGAGCAGTACTTC
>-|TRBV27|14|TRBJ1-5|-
CASSLGGGNQPQHF
TGTGCCAGCAGTTTAGGGGGAGGCAATCAGCCCCAGCATTTT
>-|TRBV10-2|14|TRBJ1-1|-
CASSESTGNTEAFF
TGCGCCAGCAGTGAGTCGACAGGGAACACTGAAGCTTTCTTT
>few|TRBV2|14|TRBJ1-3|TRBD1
CASSDGTVGNTIYF
TGTGCCAGCAGTGATGGGACAGTTGGAAACACCATATATTTT
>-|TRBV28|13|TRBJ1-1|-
CASTRPRGAEAFF
TGTGCCAGCACCCGACCTAGAGGGGCTGAAGCTTTCTTT
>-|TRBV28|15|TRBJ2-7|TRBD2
CASSPTMSGSYEQYF
TGTGCCAGCAGTCCGACTATGAGCGGGAGCTACGAGCAGTACTTC
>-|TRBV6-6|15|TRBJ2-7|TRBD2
CASKSPFAGEYEQYF
TGTGCCAGCAAGTCCCCTTTCGCGGGAGAGTACGAGCAGTACTTC
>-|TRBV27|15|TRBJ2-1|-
CASSFNSGPYNEQFF
TGTGCCAGCAGTTTCAATAGTGGCCCCTACAATGAGCAGTTCTTC
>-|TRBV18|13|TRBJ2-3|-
CASSPRRTDTQYF
TGTGCCAGCTCACCGAGGAGGACAGATACGCAGTATTTT
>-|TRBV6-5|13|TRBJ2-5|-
CASSYRGQETQYF
TGTGCCAGCAGTTACCGGGGACAAGAGACCCAGTACTTC
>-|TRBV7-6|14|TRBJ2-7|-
CASSLEEESYEQYF
TGTGCCAGCAGCTTAGAGGAGGAATCCTACGAGCAGTACTTC
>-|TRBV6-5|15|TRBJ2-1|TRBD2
CASSQGLAGYNEQFF
TGTGCCAGCAGCCAGGGACTAGCGGGCTACAATGAGCAGTTCTTC
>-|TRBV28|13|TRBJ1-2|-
CASTEQGPYGYTF
TGTGCCAGCACCGAACAGGGACCCTATGGCTACACCTTC
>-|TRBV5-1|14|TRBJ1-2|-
CASSLGGGNYGYTF
TGCGCCAGCAGCTTAGGAGGGGGGAACTATGGCTACACCTTC
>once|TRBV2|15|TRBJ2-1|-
CASSGPYVGDDEQFF
TGTGCCAGCAGTGGTCCATATGTGGGGGACGATGAGCAGTTCTTC
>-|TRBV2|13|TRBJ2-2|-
CASSAGYTGELFF
TGTGCCAGCAGTGCAGGGTACACCGGGGAGCTGTTTTTT
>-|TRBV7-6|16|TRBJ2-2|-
CASSLPRGYNTGELFF
TGTGCCAGCAGCTTACCCCGGGGATACAACACCGGGGAGCTGTTTTTT
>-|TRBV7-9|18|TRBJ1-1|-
CASSPLGRQRGGRTEAFF
TGTGCCAGCAGCCCCCTGGGGAGACAACGCGGAGGGAGGACTGAAGCTTTCTTT
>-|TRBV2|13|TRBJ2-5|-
CASIPRGGETQYF
TGTGCCAGCATTCCCAGGGGAGGAGAGACCCAGTACTTC
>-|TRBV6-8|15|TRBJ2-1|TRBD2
CASSYRREGRDEQFF
TGTGCCAGCAGTTACCGGCGGGAGGGCCGGGATGAGCAGTTCTTC
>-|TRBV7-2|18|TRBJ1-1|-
CASSLSPPDRPMNTEAFF
TGTGCCAGCAGCTTAAGTCCGCCCGACAGGCCTATGAACACTGAAGCTTTCTTT
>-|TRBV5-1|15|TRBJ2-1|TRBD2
CASSETSGRRYEQFF
TGCGCCAGCAGCGAGACTAGCGGGAGGCGGTATGAGCAGTTCTTC
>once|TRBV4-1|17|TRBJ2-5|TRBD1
CASSQAFGTAYQETQYF
TGCGCCAGCAGCCAAGCTTTCGGGACAGCGTACCAAGAGACCCAGTACTTC
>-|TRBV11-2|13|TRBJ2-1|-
CASSLVFAGEQFF
TGTGCCAGCAGCTTAGTATTCGCCGGTGAGCAGTTCTTC
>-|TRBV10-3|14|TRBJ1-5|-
CAISDAGRNQPQHF
TGTGCCATCAGTGATGCGGGGCGCAATCAGCCCCAGCATTTT
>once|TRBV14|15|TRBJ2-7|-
CASSQQDRRWYEQYF
TGTGCCAGCAGCCAGCAAGACAGGCGCTGGTACGAGCAGTACTTC
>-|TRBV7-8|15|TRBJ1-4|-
CASSRRALTNEKLFF
TGTGCCAGCAGCCGCCGGGCGTTGACTAATGAAAAACTGTTTTTT
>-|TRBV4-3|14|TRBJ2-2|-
CASSQDWGRGELFF
TGCGCCAGCAGCCAAGATTGGGGGCGCGGGGAGCTGTTTTTT
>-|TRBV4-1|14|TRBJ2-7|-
CASSQDTPAYEQYF
TGCGCCAGCAGCCAAGACACCCCCGCCTACGAGCAGTACTTC
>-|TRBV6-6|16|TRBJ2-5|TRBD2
CARAEGIGGNQETQYF
TGTGCCAGGGCTGAAGGTATCGGGGGGAACCAAGAGACCCAGTACTTC
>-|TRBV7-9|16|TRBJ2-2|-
CASSLVLGVATGELFF
TGTGCCAGCAGCTTAGTTTTGGGAGTTGCAACCGGGGAGCTGTTTTTT
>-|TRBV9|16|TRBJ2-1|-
CASSVRRSGKDNEQFF
TGTGCCAGCAGCGTGCGAAGGTCAGGGAAGGACAATGAGCAGTTCTTC
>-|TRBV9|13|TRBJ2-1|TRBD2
CASGGLAGGEQFF
TGTGCCAGCGGGGGACTAGCGGGAGGTGAGCAGTTCTTC
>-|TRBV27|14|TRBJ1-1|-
CASSFSEGFTEAFF
TGTGCCAGCAGTTTTTCGGAGGGGTTCACTGAAGCTTTCTTT
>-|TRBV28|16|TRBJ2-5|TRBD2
CASSLSAGVGEETQYF
TGTGCCAGCAGTTTGTCCGCGGGAGTTGGGGAAGAGACCCAGTACTTC
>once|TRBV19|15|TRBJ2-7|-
CASSIAEAPGYEQYF
TGTGCCAGTAGTATAGCCGAGGCCCCGGGCTACGAGCAGTACTTC